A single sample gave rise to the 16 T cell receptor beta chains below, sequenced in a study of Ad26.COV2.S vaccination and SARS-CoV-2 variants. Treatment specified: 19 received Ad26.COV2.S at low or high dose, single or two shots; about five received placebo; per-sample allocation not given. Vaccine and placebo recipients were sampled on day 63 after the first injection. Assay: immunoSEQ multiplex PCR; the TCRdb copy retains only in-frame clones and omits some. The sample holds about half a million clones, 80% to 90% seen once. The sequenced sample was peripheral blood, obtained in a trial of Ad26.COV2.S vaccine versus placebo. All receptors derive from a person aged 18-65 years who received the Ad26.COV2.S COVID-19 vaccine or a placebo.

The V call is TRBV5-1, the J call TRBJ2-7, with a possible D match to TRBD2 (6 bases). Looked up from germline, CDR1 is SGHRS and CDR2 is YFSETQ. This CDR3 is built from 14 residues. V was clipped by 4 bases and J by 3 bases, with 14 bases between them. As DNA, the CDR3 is TGCGCCAGCAGCCCCAGCCCCGGGAGCTACGAGCAGTACTTC. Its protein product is CASSPSPGSYEQYF.

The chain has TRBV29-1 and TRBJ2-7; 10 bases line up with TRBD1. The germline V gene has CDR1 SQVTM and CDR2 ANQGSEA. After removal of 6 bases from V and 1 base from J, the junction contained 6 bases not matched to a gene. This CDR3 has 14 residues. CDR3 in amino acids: CSVGTGVVSYEQYF. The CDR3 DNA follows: TGCAGCGTAGGGACAGGGGTAGTTTCCTACGAGCAGTACTTC.

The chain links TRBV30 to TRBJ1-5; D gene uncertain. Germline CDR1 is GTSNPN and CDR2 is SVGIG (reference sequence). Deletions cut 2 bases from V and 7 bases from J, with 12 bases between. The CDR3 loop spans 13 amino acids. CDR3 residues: CAWSIAPAQPQHF. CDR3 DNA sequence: TGTGCCTGGAGTATAGCCCCGGCCCAGCCCCAGCATTTT.

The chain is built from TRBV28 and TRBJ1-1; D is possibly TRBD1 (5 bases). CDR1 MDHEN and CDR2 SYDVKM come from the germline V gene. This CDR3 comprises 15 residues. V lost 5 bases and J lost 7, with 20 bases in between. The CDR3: CASSQPRGGADEAFF. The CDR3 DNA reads TGTGCCAGCAGTCAACCCCGGGGAGGGGCCGATGAAGCTTTCTTT.

In DNA, the CDR3 is TGTGCCAGCAGCTTGGCCTCACTCAATCAGCCCCAGCATTTT. This codes for CASSLASLNQPQHF. This sequence joins TRBV5-6 and TRBJ1-5, with no clear D. Between the trimmed V and J ends, which lost 0 bases and 3 bases, there was a span of 7 bases. Germline CDR1 is SGHDT and CDR2 is YYEEEE. The CDR3 covers 14 residues. The full variable domain, rest sourced from reference TRBV5-6 and TRBJ1-5, is DAGVTQSPTHLIKTRGQQVTLRCSPKSGHDTVSWYQQALGQGPQFIFQYYEEEERQRGNFPDRFSGHQFPNYSSELNVNALLLGDSALYLCASSLASLNQPQHFGDGTRLSIL.

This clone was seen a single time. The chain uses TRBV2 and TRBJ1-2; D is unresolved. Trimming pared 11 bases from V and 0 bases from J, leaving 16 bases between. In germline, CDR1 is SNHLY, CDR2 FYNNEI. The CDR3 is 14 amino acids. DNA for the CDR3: TGTGCCGGTCGACCGGGCCAAGCTAACTATGGCTACACCTTC. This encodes CAGRPGQANYGYTF.

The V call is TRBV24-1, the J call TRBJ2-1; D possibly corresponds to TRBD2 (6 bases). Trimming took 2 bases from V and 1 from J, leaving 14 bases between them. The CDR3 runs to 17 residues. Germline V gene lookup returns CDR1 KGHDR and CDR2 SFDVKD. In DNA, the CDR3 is TGTGCCACCAGTGATTCCCCCGGGAGTCGTTCCTACAATGAGCAGTTCTTC. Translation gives CATSDSPGSRSYNEQFF.

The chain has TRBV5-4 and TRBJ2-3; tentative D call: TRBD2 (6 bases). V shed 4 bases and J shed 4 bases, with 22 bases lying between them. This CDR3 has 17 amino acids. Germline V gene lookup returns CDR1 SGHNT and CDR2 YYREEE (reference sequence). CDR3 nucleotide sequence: TGTGCCAGCAGCCCTCTGACCAGGGACGGGGGTCCAGATACGCAGTATTTT. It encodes CASSPLTRDGGPDTQYF.

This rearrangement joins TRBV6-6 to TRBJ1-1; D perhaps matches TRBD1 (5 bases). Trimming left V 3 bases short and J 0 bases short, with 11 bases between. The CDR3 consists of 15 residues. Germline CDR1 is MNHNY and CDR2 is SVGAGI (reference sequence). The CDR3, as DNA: TGTGCCAGCAGTTATGGCGTACAGGTGAACACTGAAGCTTTCTTT. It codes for CASSYGVQVNTEAFF.

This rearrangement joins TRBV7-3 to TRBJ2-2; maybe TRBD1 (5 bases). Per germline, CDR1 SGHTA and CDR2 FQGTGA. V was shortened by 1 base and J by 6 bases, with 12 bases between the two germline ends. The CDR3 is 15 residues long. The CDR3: CASSLMSGAAGELFF. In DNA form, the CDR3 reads TGTGCCAGCAGCTTAATGAGTGGGGCCGCCGGGGAGCTGTTTTTT.

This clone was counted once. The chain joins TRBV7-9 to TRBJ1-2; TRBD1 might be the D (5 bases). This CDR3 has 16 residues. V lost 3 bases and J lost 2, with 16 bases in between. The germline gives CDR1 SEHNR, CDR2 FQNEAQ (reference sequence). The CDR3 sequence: CASSLRGSEGNYGYTF. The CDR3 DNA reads TGTGCCAGCAGCTTGAGGGGAAGTGAGGGAAACTATGGCTACACCTTC.

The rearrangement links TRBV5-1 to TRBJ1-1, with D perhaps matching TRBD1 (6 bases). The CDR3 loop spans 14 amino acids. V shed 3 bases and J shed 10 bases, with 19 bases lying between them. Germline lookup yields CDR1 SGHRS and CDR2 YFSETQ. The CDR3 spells CASSSNLGGWRAFF. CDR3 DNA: TGCGCCAGCAGCTCAAATCTAGGGGGTTGGCGAGCTTTCTTT. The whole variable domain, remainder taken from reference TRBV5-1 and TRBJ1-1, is KAGVTQTPRYLIKTRGQQVTLSCSPISGHRSVSWYQQTPGQGLQFLFEYFSETQRNKGNFPGRFSGRQFSNSRSEMNVSTLELGDSALYLCASSSNLGGWRAFFGQGTRLTVV.

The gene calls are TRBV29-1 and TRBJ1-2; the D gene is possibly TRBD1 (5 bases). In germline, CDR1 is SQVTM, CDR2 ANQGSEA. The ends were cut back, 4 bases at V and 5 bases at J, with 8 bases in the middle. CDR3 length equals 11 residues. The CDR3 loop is CSVVGGYGYTF. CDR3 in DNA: TGCAGCGTTGTCGGGGGGTATGGCTACACCTTC.

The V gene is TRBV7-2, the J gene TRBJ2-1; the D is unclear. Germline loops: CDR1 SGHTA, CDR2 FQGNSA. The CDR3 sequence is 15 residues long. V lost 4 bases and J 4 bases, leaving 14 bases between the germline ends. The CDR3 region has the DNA TGTGCCAGCAGCTCACCCAAGGACGTGTACAATGAGCAGTTCTTC. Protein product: CASSSPKDVYNEQFF.

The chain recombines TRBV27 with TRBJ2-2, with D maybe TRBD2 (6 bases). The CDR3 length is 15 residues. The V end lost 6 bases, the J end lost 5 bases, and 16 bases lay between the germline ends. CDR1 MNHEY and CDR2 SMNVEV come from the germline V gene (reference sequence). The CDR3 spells CASSPRAGRTGELFF. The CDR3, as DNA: TGTGCCAGCAGCCCCCGGGCAGGGAGGACCGGGGAGCTGTTTTTT.

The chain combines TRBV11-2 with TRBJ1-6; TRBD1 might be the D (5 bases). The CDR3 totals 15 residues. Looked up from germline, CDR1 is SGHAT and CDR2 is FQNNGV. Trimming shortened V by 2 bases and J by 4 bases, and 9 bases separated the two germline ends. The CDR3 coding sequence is TGTGCCAGCAGCTTAACTCAGGGTTATAATTCACCCCTCCACTTT. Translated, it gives CASSLTQGYNSPLHF.